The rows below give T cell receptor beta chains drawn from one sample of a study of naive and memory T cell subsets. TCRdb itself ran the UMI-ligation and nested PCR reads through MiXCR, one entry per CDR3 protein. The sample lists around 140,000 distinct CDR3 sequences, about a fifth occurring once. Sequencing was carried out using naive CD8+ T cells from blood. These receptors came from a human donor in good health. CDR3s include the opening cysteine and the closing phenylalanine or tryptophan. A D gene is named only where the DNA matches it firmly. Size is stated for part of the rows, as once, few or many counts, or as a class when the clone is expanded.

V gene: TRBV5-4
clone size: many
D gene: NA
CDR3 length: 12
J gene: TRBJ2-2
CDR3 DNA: TGTGCCAGCAGCTTGGCCACCGGGGAGCTGTTTTTT
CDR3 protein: CASSLATGELFF

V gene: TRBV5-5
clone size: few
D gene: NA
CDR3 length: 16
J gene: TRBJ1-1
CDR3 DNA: TGTGCCAGCATCCTTACAGGGTTCTGGGAAGACACTGAAGCTTTCTTT
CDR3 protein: CASILTGFWEDTEAFF

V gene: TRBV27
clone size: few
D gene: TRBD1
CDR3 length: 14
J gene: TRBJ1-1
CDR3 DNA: TGTGCCAGCAGCCCGAGGACAGGGGGCACTGAAGCTTTCTTT
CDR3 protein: CASSPRTGGTEAFF

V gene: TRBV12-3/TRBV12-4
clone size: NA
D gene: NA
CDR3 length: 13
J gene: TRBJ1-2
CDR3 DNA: TGTGCCAGCAGTTTAGGAGGCATTGATGGCTACACCTTC
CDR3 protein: CASSLGGIDGYTF

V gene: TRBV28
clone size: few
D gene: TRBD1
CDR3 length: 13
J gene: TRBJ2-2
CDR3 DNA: TGTGCCAGCAGGGGACAGGGTCCCGGGGAGCTGTTTTTT
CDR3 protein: CASRGQGPGELFF

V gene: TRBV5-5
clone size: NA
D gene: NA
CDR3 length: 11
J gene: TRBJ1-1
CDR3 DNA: TGTGCCAGCAGCTTGGTCGGGGACCTGGTTTTT
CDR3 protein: CASSLVGDLVF

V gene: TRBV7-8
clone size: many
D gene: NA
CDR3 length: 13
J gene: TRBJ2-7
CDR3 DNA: TGTGCCAGCAGCTTAGATCGGGGCTACGAGCAGTACTTC
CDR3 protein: CASSLDRGYEQYF

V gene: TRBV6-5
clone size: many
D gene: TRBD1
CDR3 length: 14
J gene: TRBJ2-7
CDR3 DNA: TGTGCCAGCAGTTACGGACAACAGGGGTACGAGCAGTACTTC
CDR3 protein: CASSYGQQGYEQYF

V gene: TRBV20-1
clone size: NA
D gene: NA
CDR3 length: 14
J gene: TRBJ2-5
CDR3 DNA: TGCAGTGCTAGCGGCGAGAACTACCAAGAGACCCAGTACTTC
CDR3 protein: CSASGENYQETQYF

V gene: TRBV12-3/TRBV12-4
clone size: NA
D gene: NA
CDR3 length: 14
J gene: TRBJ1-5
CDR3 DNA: TGTGCCAGCACCATCGGGGGAAGCGGTCAGCCCCAGCATTTT
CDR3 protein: CASTIGGSGQPQHF

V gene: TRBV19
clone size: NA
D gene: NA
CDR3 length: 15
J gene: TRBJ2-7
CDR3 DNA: TGTGCCAGTAGTATAGGGCTCGATCTCTCCTACGAGCAGTACTTC
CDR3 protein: CASSIGLDLSYEQYF

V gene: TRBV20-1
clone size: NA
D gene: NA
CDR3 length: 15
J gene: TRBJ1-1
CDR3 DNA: TGCAGTGCCCAAGAGCCCGGGGCGGGATTGCCTGAAGCTTTCTTT
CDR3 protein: CSAQEPGAGLPEAFF

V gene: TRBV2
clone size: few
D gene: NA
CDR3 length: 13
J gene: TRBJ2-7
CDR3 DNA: TGTGCCAGCAGGAAGAACCAACCCTACGAGCAGTACTTC
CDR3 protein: CASRKNQPYEQYF

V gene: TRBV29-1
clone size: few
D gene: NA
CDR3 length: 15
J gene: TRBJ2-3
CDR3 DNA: TGCAGCCGTAATTGGCCCAGGGGCGCCCGGCATACGCAGTATTTT
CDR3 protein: CSRNWPRGARHTQYF

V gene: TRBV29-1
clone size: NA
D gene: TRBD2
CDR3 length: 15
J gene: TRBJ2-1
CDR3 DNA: TGCAGCGTTGATACTAGCGGGAGGACACACAATGAGCAGTTCTTC
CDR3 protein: CSVDTSGRTHNEQFF

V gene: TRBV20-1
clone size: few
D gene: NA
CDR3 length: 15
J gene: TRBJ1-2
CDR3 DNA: TGCAGTGCTAGTAATGGGGCCCCCCTGGGCTATGGCTACACCTTC
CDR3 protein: CSASNGAPLGYGYTF

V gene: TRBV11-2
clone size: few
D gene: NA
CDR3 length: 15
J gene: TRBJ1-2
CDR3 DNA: TGTGCCAGCAGCTTAGCGGGGGGCGCTTGGCCAGGCTACACCTTC
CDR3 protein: CASSLAGGAWPGYTF

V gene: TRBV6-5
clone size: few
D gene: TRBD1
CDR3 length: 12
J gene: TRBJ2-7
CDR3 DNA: TGTGCCAGCACATCCTCAGGGGGCGAGCAGTACTTC
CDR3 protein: CASTSSGGEQYF

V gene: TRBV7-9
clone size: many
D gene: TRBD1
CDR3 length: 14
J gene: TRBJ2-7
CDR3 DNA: TGTGCCAGCCAGGGGGATAGGGGGCTCTACGAGCAGTACTTC
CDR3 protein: CASQGDRGLYEQYF

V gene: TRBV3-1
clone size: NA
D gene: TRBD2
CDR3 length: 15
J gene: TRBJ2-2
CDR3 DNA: TGTGCCAGCAGCCCAGTGGGGCTAGCGGACGGGGAGCTGTTTTTT
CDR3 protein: CASSPVGLADGELFF

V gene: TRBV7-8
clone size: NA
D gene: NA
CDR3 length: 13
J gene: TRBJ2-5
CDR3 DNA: TGTGCCAGCAGTGACCCGTACCAAGAGACCCAGTACTTC
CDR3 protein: CASSDPYQETQYF

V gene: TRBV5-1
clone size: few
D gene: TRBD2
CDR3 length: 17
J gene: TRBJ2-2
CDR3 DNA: TGCGCCAGCAGCCAGGGACTAGCGGGAGGAAACGGCGGGGAGCTGTTTTTT
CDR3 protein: CASSQGLAGGNGGELFF

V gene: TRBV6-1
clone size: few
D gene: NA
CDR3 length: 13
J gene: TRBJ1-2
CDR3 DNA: TGTGCCAGCAGTGACGTACCGAACTATGGCTACACCTTC
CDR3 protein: CASSDVPNYGYTF

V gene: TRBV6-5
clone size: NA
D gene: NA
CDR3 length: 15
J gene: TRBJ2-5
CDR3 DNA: TGTGCCAGCAGTTACTCGGGGGGCATTCAAGAGACCCAGTACTTC
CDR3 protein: CASSYSGGIQETQYF

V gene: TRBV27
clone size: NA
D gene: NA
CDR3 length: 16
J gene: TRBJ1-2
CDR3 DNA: TGTGCCAGCCGCCCATTTCAGGGGATCGGAGGGACTGGCTACACCTTC
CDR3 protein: CASRPFQGIGGTGYTF

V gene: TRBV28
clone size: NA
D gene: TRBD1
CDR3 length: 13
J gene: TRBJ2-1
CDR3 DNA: TGTGCCAGCAGTGCATCAGGGGGCAATGAGCAGTTCTTC
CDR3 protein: CASSASGGNEQFF

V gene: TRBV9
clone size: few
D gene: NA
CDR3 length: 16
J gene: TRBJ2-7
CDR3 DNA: TGTGCCAGCAGCGTCGGAGACAGGCCCCTTGACTACGAGCAGTACTTC
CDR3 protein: CASSVGDRPLDYEQYF

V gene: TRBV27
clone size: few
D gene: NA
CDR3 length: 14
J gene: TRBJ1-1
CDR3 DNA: TGTGCCAGCAGGAATCCGAACACGTACACTGAAGCTTTCTTT
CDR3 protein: CASRNPNTYTEAFF

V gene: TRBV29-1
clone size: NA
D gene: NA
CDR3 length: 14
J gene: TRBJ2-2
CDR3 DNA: TGCAGCGTTGAACAGGGGTCAGACACCGGGGAGCTGTTTTTT
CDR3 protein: CSVEQGSDTGELFF

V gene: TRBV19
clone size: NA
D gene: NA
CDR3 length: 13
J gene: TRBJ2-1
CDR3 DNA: TGTGCCAGTAGTACGGAAAGGCTGAATGAGCAGTTCTTC
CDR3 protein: CASSTERLNEQFF

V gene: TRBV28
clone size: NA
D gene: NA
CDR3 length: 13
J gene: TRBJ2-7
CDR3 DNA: TGTGCCAGCAGTTTACCAGCGGGTGACGAGCAGTACTTC
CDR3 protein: CASSLPAGDEQYF

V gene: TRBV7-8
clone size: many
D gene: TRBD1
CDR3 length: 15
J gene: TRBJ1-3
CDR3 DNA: TGTGCCAGCAGCTTAGATCGGACAGGGCGAAACACCATATATTTT
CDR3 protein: CASSLDRTGRNTIYF

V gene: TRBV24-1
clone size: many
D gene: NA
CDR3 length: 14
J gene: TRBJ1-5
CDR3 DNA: TGTGCCACCAGTGCGAAGGGAATAATTTGGCCCCAGCATTTT
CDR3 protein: CATSAKGIIWPQHF

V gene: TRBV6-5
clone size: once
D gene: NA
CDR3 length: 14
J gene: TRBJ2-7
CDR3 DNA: TGTGCCAGCAGCCCGAAAGGGGCTACCTACGAGCAGTACTTC
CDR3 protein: CASSPKGATYEQYF

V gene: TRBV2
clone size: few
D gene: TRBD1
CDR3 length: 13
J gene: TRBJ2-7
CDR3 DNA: TGTGCCAGCACCCTGGGACAGCTCCTGGAGCAGTACTTC
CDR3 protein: CASTLGQLLEQYF

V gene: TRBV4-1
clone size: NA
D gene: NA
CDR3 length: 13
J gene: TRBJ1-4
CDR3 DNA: TGCGCCAGCAGCCAAGAAAGGGACGAAAAACTGTTTTTT
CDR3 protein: CASSQERDEKLFF

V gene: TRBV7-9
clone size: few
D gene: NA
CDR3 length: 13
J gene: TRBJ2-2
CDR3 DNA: TGTGCCGGCGGACGGGCGAACACCGGGGAGCTGTTTTTT
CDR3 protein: CAGGRANTGELFF

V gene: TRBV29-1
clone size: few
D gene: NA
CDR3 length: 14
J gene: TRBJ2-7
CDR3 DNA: TGCAGCGTGGGAAGGGGACGGGAGTCGGACGAGCAGTACTTC
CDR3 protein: CSVGRGRESDEQYF

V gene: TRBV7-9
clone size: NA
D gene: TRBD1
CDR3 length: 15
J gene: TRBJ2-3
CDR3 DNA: TGTGCCAGCAGCCCCAGACAGGGAATAGCGCACACGCAGTATTTT
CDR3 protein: CASSPRQGIAHTQYF

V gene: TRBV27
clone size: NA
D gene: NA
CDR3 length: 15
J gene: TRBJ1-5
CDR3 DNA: TGTGCCAGCAGTTTATGGGACGGCGGGAATCAGCCCCAGCATTTT
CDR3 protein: CASSLWDGGNQPQHF

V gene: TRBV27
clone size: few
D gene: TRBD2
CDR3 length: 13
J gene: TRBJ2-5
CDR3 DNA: TGTGCCAGCAGTTGGGGGGGAGGGAAGACCCAGTACTTC
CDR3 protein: CASSWGGGKTQYF

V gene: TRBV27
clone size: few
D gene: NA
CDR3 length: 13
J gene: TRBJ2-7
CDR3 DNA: TGTGCCAGCAGTTTCAGTCAGAACGGAGAGCAGTACTTC
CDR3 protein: CASSFSQNGEQYF

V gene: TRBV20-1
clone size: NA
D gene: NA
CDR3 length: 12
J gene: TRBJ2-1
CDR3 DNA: TGCAGTGCTCGATCTGATGGGAATGAGCAGTTCTTC
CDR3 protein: CSARSDGNEQFF

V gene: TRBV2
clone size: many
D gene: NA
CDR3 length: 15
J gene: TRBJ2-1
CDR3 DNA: TGTGCCAGCCGCAAGGACCCCAGCTCCTACAATGAGCAGTTCTTC
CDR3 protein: CASRKDPSSYNEQFF

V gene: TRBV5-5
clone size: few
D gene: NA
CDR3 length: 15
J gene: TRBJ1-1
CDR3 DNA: TGTGCCAGCAGCTATAGGACAGAGGGGAACACTGAAGCTTTCTTT
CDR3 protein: CASSYRTEGNTEAFF

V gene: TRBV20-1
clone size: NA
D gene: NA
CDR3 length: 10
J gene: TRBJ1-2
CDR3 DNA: TGCAGTGCTAGTTGGTCCGGCTACACCTTC
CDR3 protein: CSASWSGYTF